The rows below give T cell receptor beta chains drawn from one sample of a study of identical twins. In TCRdb, the 5' RACE reads were re-called with MiXCR into one record per CDR3 protein. The table has under 350,000 distinct CDR3 sequences, 8.5% to 9.5% seen once. These data also featured in a second study, about yellow fever vaccine responses in identical twins.

Material: CD8+ T cells sorted from blood. The receptor source for this set is a woman younger than 35 in good health. Each CDR3 is given with its conserved first and last residue. The D gene is left open where the match is weak. Size is stated for part of the rows, as once, few or many counts, or as a class when the clone is expanded.

>TRBD2|many|TRBV7-9|TRBJ2-5
TGTGCCAGCAGCTTTCTCGAGCGGGGGCTAGAGACCCAGTACTTC
CASSFLERGLETQYF
>NA|medium-sized|TRBV29-1|TRBJ2-1
TGCAGCGTTAGGGTGAATGAGCAGTTCTTC
CSVRVNEQFF
>TRBD2|few|TRBV11-2|TRBJ2-1
TGTGCCAGCAGCCTACAACCTCCCCTAGCGGGCGTTTACAATGAGCAGTTCTTC
CASSLQPPLAGVYNEQFF
>TRBD2|NA|TRBV15|TRBJ2-7
TGTGCCACCAGCAGAGATTGGAGCGGGAAGGGCTCCTACGAGCAGTACTTC
CATSRDWSGKGSYEQYF
>NA|many|TRBV7-9|TRBJ2-7
TGTGCCAGCAGCGACCGGGACGGCTACGAGCAGTACTTC
CASSDRDGYEQYF
>NA|NA|TRBV20-1|TRBJ2-5
TGCAGTGCTAGAAGGGCGGAAGGACAGTTTTTCCAAGAGACCCAGTACTTC
CSARRAEGQFFQETQYF
>NA|many|TRBV20-1|TRBJ2-3
TGCAGTGCAGGGAAGGGCACAGATACGCAGTATTTT
CSAGKGTDTQYF
>NA|NA|TRBV6-1|TRBJ2-3
TGTGCCAGCAGTCCATCCTGGGGCGGCACAGATACGCAGTATTTT
CASSPSWGGTDTQYF
>TRBD2|NA|TRBV25-1|TRBJ2-3
TGTGCCAGCAGTCTCCCATACCCGACTAGCGGGAGATTCCCGCGAGGGTCAGATACGCAGTATTTT
CASSLPYPTSGRFPRGSDTQYF
>TRBD2|NA|TRBV5-1|TRBJ2-1
TGCGCCAGCAGCCTCAAGGCCGCGGGGGGGCGGAGTGAGCAGTTCTTC
CASSLKAAGGRSEQFF
>NA|NA|TRBV12-3/TRBV12-4|TRBJ2-1
TGTGCCAGCACCCTGGGGAATGAGCAGTTCTTC
CASTLGNEQFF
>NA|many|TRBV11-2|TRBJ2-7
TGTGCCAGCAGCTTAGATCCTACCTACGAGCAGTACTTC
CASSLDPTYEQYF
>TRBD1|many|TRBV12-3/TRBV12-4|TRBJ2-1
TGTGCCAGCAGTTTCACAGGGGGTTGGTATGGGTTCTTC
CASSFTGGWYGFF
>NA|few|TRBV14|TRBJ2-7
TGTGCCAGCAGCCATGCGGGGGCGGCCGAGCAGTACTTC
CASSHAGAAEQYF
>NA|many|TRBV4-2|TRBJ1-4
TGTGCCAGCAGCCAAGATCCTCTGGGGCTCTCTAATGAAAAACTGTTTTTT
CASSQDPLGLSNEKLFF
>NA|many|TRBV5-1|TRBJ2-7
TGCGCCAGCAGCGACAGATCAAACTCCTACGAGCAGTACTTC
CASSDRSNSYEQYF
>NA|NA|TRBV27|TRBJ2-7
TGTGCCAGCAGTACCGGACGGGGGTGGTACTTC
CASSTGRGWYF
>TRBD2|many|TRBV20-1|TRBJ2-1
TGCAGTGCTAGAGATCTTGGACTAGATTACAATGAGCAGTTCTTC
CSARDLGLDYNEQFF
>NA|NA|TRBV12-3/TRBV12-4|TRBJ1-2
TGTGCCAGCAGTCCCACTCGGGTCGGCTATGGCTACACCTTC
CASSPTRVGYGYTF
>NA|few|TRBV3-1|TRBJ2-1
TGTGCCAGCAGCCAAGTCCCTCCTACTACTCGAGGCTTCAATGAGCAGTTCTTC
CASSQVPPTTRGFNEQFF
>NA|few|TRBV7-6|TRBJ2-7
TGTGCCAGCAGCTCCCCGGGGCTGGGACTCGAGCAGTACTTC
CASSSPGLGLEQYF
>TRBD2|few|TRBV4-3|TRBJ2-3
TGCGCCAGCAGCCAAGATTTCCGGCTAGCGGGACCCACAGATACGCAGTATTTT
CASSQDFRLAGPTDTQYF
>TRBD1|NA|TRBV7-9|TRBJ2-7
TGTGCCAGCAGCACTCCGGGACAGGCCTACGAGCAGTACTTC
CASSTPGQAYEQYF
>NA|NA|TRBV9|TRBJ1-2
TGTGCCAGCAGCGTAGCTGGGACACCCTTATTGCAAGGCTACACCTTC
CASSVAGTPLLQGYTF
>TRBD1|many|TRBV6-2/TRBV6-3|TRBJ1-1
TGTGCCAGCAGTTACTCAACGGGACAGGGGGACACTGAAGCTTTCTTT
CASSYSTGQGDTEAFF
>NA|few|TRBV29-1|TRBJ2-7
TGCAGCGTTGGTGGCAGGGGGGATCTCTTAAATCCCTACGAGCAGTACTTC
CSVGGRGDLLNPYEQYF
>NA|many|TRBV27|TRBJ1-1
TGTGCCAGCAGTTTATTCAGGGATGGGACTGAAGCTTTCTTT
CASSLFRDGTEAFF
>TRBD1|many|TRBV7-8|TRBJ1-1
TGTGCCAGCACCTACAGGACAGGACCCTCCGCTGAAGCTTTCTTT
CASTYRTGPSAEAFF
>NA|NA|TRBV6-4|TRBJ2-1
TGTGCCAGCAGTGACTCCGACAGGACCTACAATGAGCAGTTCTTC
CASSDSDRTYNEQFF
>NA|few|TRBV9|TRBJ2-5
TGTGCCAGCAGCGTAGACAGGCCCCCCCGGGAGACCCAGTACTTC
CASSVDRPPRETQYF
>NA|many|TRBV12-3/TRBV12-4|TRBJ2-6
TGTGCCAGCAGTGTTTTGATTGGGGCCAACGTCCTGACTTTC
CASSVLIGANVLTF
>TRBD1|NA|TRBV5-6|TRBJ2-2
TGTGCCAGCAGCTGGGGACAGGGGACCGGGGAGCTGTTTTTT
CASSWGQGTGELFF
>NA|many|TRBV5-1|TRBJ2-1
TGCGCCAGCAGCCGGGACAACTACAATGAGCAGTTCTTC
CASSRDNYNEQFF
>NA|few|TRBV4-3|TRBJ2-7
TGCGCCAGCAGCCAAGTTCCTTCACCGGGAAACTCCTACGAGCAGTACTTC
CASSQVPSPGNSYEQYF
>NA|NA|TRBV5-4|TRBJ1-6
TGTGCCAGCAGCACCGGCCCGGGTGGAACCCTCCACTTT
CASSTGPGGTLHF
>TRBD2|NA|TRBV7-6|TRBJ2-5
TGTGCCAGCAGCTTAGCAGGCGGGGGGGAGACCCAGTACTTC
CASSLAGGGETQYF
>NA|NA|TRBV5-1|TRBJ2-7
TGCGCCAGCAGCCCATGGGCCGGGAGCTCCTACGAGCAGTACTTC
CASSPWAGSSYEQYF
>TRBD2|NA|TRBV9|TRBJ2-3
TGTGCCAGCAGCGTCGGGAGGGGCACAGATACGCAGTATTTT
CASSVGRGTDTQYF
>NA|NA|TRBV30|TRBJ2-7
TGTGCCTGCCGCGGGGTTCTAGCCTCCTACGAGCAGTACTTC
CACRGVLASYEQYF
>NA|few|TRBV6-2/TRBV6-3|TRBJ2-1
TGTGCCAGCACCCAGTTGGGGGTCTGGGAGGAGCAGTTCTTC
CASTQLGVWEEQFF
>NA|many|TRBV3-1|TRBJ1-2
TGTGCCAGCAGCGGGACGGGACACAGCCTCTACACCTTC
CASSGTGHSLYTF
>TRBD1|NA|TRBV29-1|TRBJ2-1
TGCAGCGTAAGGACAGGGGTCAATGAGCAGTTCTTC
CSVRTGVNEQFF
>TRBD2|NA|TRBV6-1|TRBJ2-1
TGTGCCAGCAGTCCTACCGGGACTAGTGGCAATGAGCAGTTCTTC
CASSPTGTSGNEQFF
>TRBD2|NA|TRBV7-2|TRBJ2-5
TGTGCCAGCAGCTTAGCGGGAGCGGGGGAGACCCAGTACTTC
CASSLAGAGETQYF
>NA|NA|TRBV7-8|TRBJ1-1
TGTGCCAGCAGCTTAGTAAGGCCGCATCGGGAGGACACTGAAGCTTTCTTT
CASSLVRPHREDTEAFF
>NA|NA|TRBV7-2|TRBJ2-1
TGTGCCAGCAGCTTAGATTTCGACAGCTCCTACAATGAGCAGTTCTTC
CASSLDFDSSYNEQFF
>NA|few|TRBV5-1|TRBJ1-3
TGCGCCAGCAGCTCCTCGGGCACCATATATTTT
CASSSSGTIYF
>NA|NA|TRBV4-1|TRBJ1-2
TGCGCCAGCAGCCAACTAGCAACGGGGAACTATGGCTACACCTTC
CASSQLATGNYGYTF